The rows below give T cell receptor beta chains drawn from one sample of a study of shared clonotypes between healthy human individuals. Sequenced by immunoSEQ multiplex PCR; TCRdb stores in-frame clones only, minus some. The data hold nearly 750,000 clones, with 72% observed a single time. The sequencing sample was made of memory CD4+ T cells sorted from blood. The receptors shown here come from a woman aged 25 to 45 in good health. Each CDR3 is given with its conserved first and last residue. A D gene is named only where the DNA matches it firmly. Clone size is stated in some rows and not others, as once, few, many or a class when expanded.

clone_size	v_call	d_call	j_call	cdr3_nt	cdr3_aa
.	TRBV14	TRBD2	TRBJ2-2	TGTGCCAGCAGCCGACTAGCGGGAAGCACCGGGGAGCTGTTTTTT	CASSRLAGSTGELFF
.	TRBV28	.	TRBJ2-7	TGTGCCAGCAGCATCCCGGGACATACCCTCGGGGAGCAGTACTTC	CASSIPGHTLGEQYF
few	TRBV18	.	TRBJ2-5	TGTGCCAGCTCACCTCTGACAGACCCAATAGTAGAGGACCAGTACTTC	CASSPLTDPIVEDQYF
once	TRBV1	.	TRBJ2-7	TGCACCAGCAGCCAAGATCGGCGGACCTACGAGCAGTACTTC	CTSSQDRRTYEQYF
.	TRBV28	.	TRBJ2-1	TGTGCCAGCAGTTTATTCGGGGTGTACAATGAGCAGTTCTTC	CASSLFGVYNEQFF
.	TRBV18	.	TRBJ2-7	TGTGCCAGCTCACCATCAGCCAGTAAGTTCACCTACGAGCAGTACTTC	CASSPSASKFTYEQYF
.	TRBV5-1	.	TRBJ2-1	TGCGCCAGCAGCGGTAACTTAGGTCACAATGAGCAGTTCTTC	CASSGNLGHNEQFF
.	TRBV6-1	.	TRBJ1-6	TGTGCCAGCAGTTCCTACTCACCCCTCCACTTT	CASSSYSPLHF
few	TRBV6-5	TRBD2	TRBJ2-7	TGTGCCAGCAGTTCACTAGCGGGAGCGGCCTACGAGCAGTACTTC	CASSSLAGAAYEQYF
.	TRBV28	.	TRBJ2-1	TGTGCCAGCAGTTTTATTGGACAGACCAGTTCCTACAATGAGCAGTTCTTC	CASSFIGQTSSYNEQFF
few	TRBV30	.	TRBJ1-1	TGTGCCTGGAGTGTACGGGGAGACACTGAAGCTTTCTTT	CAWSVRGDTEAFF
.	TRBV11-2	.	TRBJ2-7	TGTGCCAGCAACAGGGAATCGGGACCCTACGAGCAGTACTTC	CASNRESGPYEQYF
few	TRBV7-6	TRBD1	TRBJ2-7	TGTGCCAGCAGCTTAAGGACAGGGATGAACTACGAGCAGTACTTC	CASSLRTGMNYEQYF
.	TRBV13	.	TRBJ2-6	TGTGCCAGCAGGTTACCTGGGGCCAACGTCCTGACTTTC	CASRLPGANVLTF
.	TRBV5-4	TRBD2	TRBJ2-3	TGTGCCAGCAGCTTGGACCTAGCGGGTCTCGCTAGCACAGATACGCAGTATTTT	CASSLDLAGLASTDTQYF
.	TRBV11-2	TRBD1	TRBJ2-7	TGTGCCAGCAGCCCGTTGAGGACAGGCGGTGAGCAGTACTTC	CASSPLRTGGEQYF
.	TRBV10-3	TRBD1	TRBJ2-7	TGTGCCATCACTCAGACAGGGAGAGGGGACGAGCAGTACTTC	CAITQTGRGDEQYF
.	TRBV2	TRBD2	TRBJ2-5	TGTGCCAGCAAACCGGGGACTAGCGGGAATGAAGAGACCCAGTACTTC	CASKPGTSGNEETQYF
.	TRBV18	.	TRBJ1-1	TGTGCCAGCTCACAAACAATGAACACTGAAGCTTTCTTT	CASSQTMNTEAFF
.	TRBV30	.	TRBJ1-3	TGTGCCTGGAGTACAGGGTTCTCCGGAAACACCATATATTTT	CAWSTGFSGNTIYF
.	TRBV27	.	TRBJ2-7	TGTGCCAGCAGTCCGACTAGGGGGAGTGGACAGTACTTC	CASSPTRGSGQYF
.	TRBV28	.	TRBJ2-7	TGTGCCAGCAGCCCCCCCCCGACCTACGAGCAGTACTTC	CASSPPPTYEQYF
.	TRBV5-5	.	TRBJ2-7	TGTGCCAGCAGCTTGGGACAGGCCCACTCCTACGAGCAGTACTTC	CASSLGQAHSYEQYF
once	TRBV5-1	TRBD1	TRBJ2-5	TGCGCCAGCAGCTTCGAACAGGGGTACCAAGAGACCCAGTACTTC	CASSFEQGYQETQYF
many	TRBV15	.	TRBJ2-3	TGTGCCACCAGTGCGGTCGGCACAGATACGCAGTATTTT	CATSAVGTDTQYF
.	TRBV5-6	.	TRBJ1-2	TGTGCCAGCAGCCTACGGACAGCAAGCTATGGCTACACCTTC	CASSLRTASYGYTF